One sample yielded the 12 T cell receptor beta chains listed below, sequenced in a study of OX40 agonist ivuxolimab in advanced cancers. Assay used: immunoSEQ multiplex PCR; TCRdb lists only in-frame clones, some missing. This table holds roughly 100,000 clones, over 75% found once. Sequencing used CD4+ or CD8+ T cells sorted from blood, obtained in a trial of the OX40 agonist ivuxolimab. The source of these receptors is an adult with an advanced solid tumor such as melanoma, head and neck, liver or kidney cancer.

V gene TRBV5-5 combines with J gene TRBJ1-1; D perhaps matches TRBD1 (5 bases). The V gene lost 4 bases and the J gene lost 3 bases, with 31 bases spanning the gap. Germline V lookup: CDR1 SGHKS, CDR2 YYEKEE (reference sequence). CDR3 size: 20 residues. The CDR3 is CASSPTPRGVARDYHTEAFF. DNA for the CDR3: TGTGCCAGCAGCCCCACTCCCCGAGGGGTGGCCAGGGATTATCACACTGAAGCTTTCTTT.

The CDR3 reads CASSLVRTSGAYEQYF. The CDR3 nucleotides are TGCGCCAGCAGCTTGGTTCGGACTAGCGGGGCCTACGAGCAGTACTTC. The J gene is TRBJ2-7, the V gene TRBV5-1, with 12 bases aligning to TRBD2. Germline V gene lookup returns CDR1 SGHRS and CDR2 YFSETQ. Trimming took 0 bases from V and 2 from J; bases not matched to a gene: 3. The CDR3 length is 16 residues.

The chain combines TRBV2 with TRBJ2-3; D call uncertain. CDR3 length: 14 amino acids. V lost 8 bases and J lost 5, with 17 bases in between. Per germline, CDR1 SNHLY and CDR2 FYNNEI. CDR3 region: CASVMGFRGDTQYF. CDR3 nucleotides: TGTGCCAGCGTAATGGGGTTCCGAGGAGATACGCAGTATTTT.

The gene calls are TRBV2 and TRBJ2-3, with 7 bases identical to TRBD1. V shed 6 bases, J shed 2 bases, and the junction held 5 bases outside the gene matches. This CDR3 is built from 14 residues. Germline CDR1 reads SNHLY; CDR2 reads FYNNEI. CDR3 bases: TGTGCCAGCAGCCGAGACAGGGACACAGATACGCAGTATTTT. Its protein is CASSRDRDTDTQYF.

This clone showed up just a few times. This rearrangement joins TRBV28 to TRBJ1-5; the D is unclear. This CDR3 comprises 11 residues. Trimming removed 5 bases from V and 10 bases from J, with 9 bases in between. CDR1 is MDHEN and CDR2 is SYDVKM in the germline V gene. CDR3 nucleotide sequence: TGTGCCAGCAGTGTGGGCGGACCCCAGCATTTT. Amino acids: CASSVGGPQHF.

The rearrangement links TRBV9 to TRBJ2-5; D not certain. Deletions cut 3 bases from V and 5 bases from J, with 11 bases between. The CDR3 is 13 residues long. The germline V gene encodes CDR1 SGDLS and CDR2 YYNGEE. CDR3 sequence reads: CASSGGFDETQYF. DNA for the CDR3: TGTGCCAGCAGCGGGGGTTTTGACGAGACCCAGTACTTC. The full variable domain, its missing parts supplied by reference TRBV9 and TRBJ2-5, is DSGVTQTPKHLITATGQRVTLRCSPRSGDLSVYWYQQSLDQGLQFLIQYYNGEERAKGNILERFSAQQFPDLHSELNLSSLELGDSALYFCASSGGFDETQYFGPGTRLLVL.

V is TRBV10-2 and J is TRBJ2-7; 7 positions match TRBD2. Germline V CDR1 and CDR2: WSHSY, SAAADI. This CDR3 is 16 amino acids long. With 11 bases clipped from V and 5 bases from J, the junction kept 21 bases outside the gene matches. The CDR3 loop reads CASTGLALLGRNEQYF. For the CDR3, the DNA is TGCGCCTCAACTGGGTTGGCCCTTCTCGGGAGGAACGAGCAGTACTTC.

This clone has more than one count but fewer than ten. This chain connects TRBV23-1 to TRBJ2-1; no reliable D call. TRBV23-1 is labeled an ORF, and its function is uncertain. V shed 0 bases and J shed 4 bases, with 4 bases lying between them. The CDR3 is 13 amino acids. This CDR3 reads CASSQSGYNEQFF. CDR3 sequence (DNA): TGCGCCAGCAGTCAATCGGGGTACAATGAGCAGTTCTTC.

The V gene is TRBV7-9, the J gene TRBJ2-3; 12 bases are shared with TRBD1. This CDR3 is 16 amino acids long. Looked up from germline, CDR1 is SEHNR and CDR2 is FQNEAQ (reference sequence). Trimming removed 6 bases from V and 8 bases from J; junction bases left unmatched: 12. The CDR3 spells CASRKPAGTGGGTQYF. The CDR3 bases are TGTGCCAGCAGGAAGCCCGCCGGGACAGGGGGCGGTACGCAGTATTTT.

This chain uses TRBV21-1 with TRBJ1-2; the DNA was not compared with TRBD1, the D call given in the table. TRBV21-1 is a recognized pseudogene. The CDR3 loop spans 14 amino acids. The CDR3: CATPPWGPHFGYTF. The CDR3 DNA follows: TGTGCCACCCCCCCGTGGGGGCCGCATTTCGGCTACACCTTC.

V usage is TRBV11-2 and J usage is TRBJ1-3, with D uncertain. The ends were cut back, 1 base at V and 8 bases at J, with 9 bases in the middle. This CDR3 has 13 amino acids. Germline CDR1 is SGHAT and CDR2 is FQNNGV. CDR3 loop: CASSLGERDTIYF. The CDR3 DNA reads TGTGCCAGCAGCTTAGGTGAAAGGGACACCATATATTTT. Supplemented by reference TRBV11-2 and TRBJ1-3, the full variable domain reads EAGVAQSPRYKIIEKRQSVAFWCNPISGHATLYWYQQILGQGPKLLIQFQNNGVVDDSQLPKDRFSAERLKGVDSTLKIQPAKLEDSAVYLCASSLGERDTIYFGEGSWLTVV.

The V call is TRBV7-9, the J call TRBJ2-7; D gene unclear. The CDR3 is 13 residues long. Germline V gene sequence: CDR1 SEHNR, CDR2 FQNEAQ (reference sequence). V was cut by 0 bases and J by 5 bases, with 8 bases left in between. The CDR3 DNA follows: TGTGCCAGCAGCTTAGCCAGTAGACACGAGCAGTACTTC. Protein sequence: CASSLASRHEQYF. Complete variable domain (other parts from reference TRBV7-9 and TRBJ2-7): DTGVSQNPRHKITKRGQNVTFRCDPISEHNRLYWYRQTLGQGPEFLTYFQNEAQLEKSRLLSDRFSAERPKGSFSTLEIQRTEQGDSAMYLCASSLASRHEQYFGPGTRLTVT.